The sequence of this TCR beta chain was determined in a study of PD-L1 blockade in urothelial cancer. Using immunoSEQ multiplex PCR, the repertoire was profiled, and TCRdb retains in-frame clones only, with some absent. This sample yields about 88,000 clones, of which around nine tenths are seen a single time; approximately 10% belongs to the top ten. This receptor was obtained from a man between 60 and 75 years old with urothelial cancer. Material: PBMCs, obtained around atezolizumab (anti-PD-L1) treatment.

The DNA of the CDR3 is TGTGCCAGCAGCCCTGAGGGCCTGTTCCCCACTGAAGCTTTCTTT. Amino acid sequence: CASSPEGLFPTEAFF. This rearrangement joins TRBV5-6 to TRBJ1-1; unclear D gene. Germline V gives CDR1 SGHDT, CDR2 YYEEEE. The length of the CDR3 is 15 residues. The V end lost 4 bases, the J end lost 4 bases, and 17 bases lay between the germline ends.